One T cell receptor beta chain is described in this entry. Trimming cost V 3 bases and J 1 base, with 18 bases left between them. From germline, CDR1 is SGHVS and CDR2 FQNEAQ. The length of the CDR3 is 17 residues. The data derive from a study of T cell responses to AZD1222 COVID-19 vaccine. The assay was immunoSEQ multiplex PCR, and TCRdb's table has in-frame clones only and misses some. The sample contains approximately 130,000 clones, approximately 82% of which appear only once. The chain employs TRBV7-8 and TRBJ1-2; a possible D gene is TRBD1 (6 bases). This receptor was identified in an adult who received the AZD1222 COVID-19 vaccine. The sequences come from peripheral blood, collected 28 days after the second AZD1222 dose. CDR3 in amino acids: CASSFRGGPGVNYGYTF. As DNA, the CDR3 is TGTGCCAGCAGCTTTCGAGGGGGACCTGGAGTTAACTATGGCTACACCTTC.